This TCR beta chain emerged from a study of blood T cell repertoires in COVID-19. Background on the study: The United States, Italy and Spain supplied acute and convalescent COVID-19 samples. T cells, B-cell-depleted T cells, or PBMCs supplied cDNA or gDNA.

The germline gives CDR1 SGDLS, CDR2 YYNGEE. Trimming cost V 2 bases and J 4 bases; bases outside gene matches: 3. This CDR3 region has 14 residues. Authors' analysis steps: The assay estimated nucleated cells by amplifying reference gene primers. Using immunoSEQ multiplex PCR, the repertoire was profiled, and TCRdb retains in-frame clones only, with some absent. The D gene and trimming were derived from the DNA, and the V and J assignments and clone size from that table. The sample has tens of thousands of clones, approximately 80% seen once. This sequence originates from a human donor in a cohort sampled during active COVID-19. The chain has TRBV9 and TRBJ2-7; TRBD2 matches 10 bases. The sequencing sample was made of peripheral blood. The DNA of the CDR3 is TGTGCCAGCAGCGTTTCTAGCGGGAGTTACGAGCAGTACTTC. Translated: CASSVSSGSYEQYF.